Shown below are 9 T cell receptor beta chains from a single sample sequenced in a study of control samples from healthy donors and cancer patients. Assay used: immunoSEQ multiplex PCR; TCRdb lists only in-frame clones, some missing. The top ten clones hold over 1.1% of a sample with fewer than 200,000 clones, 90% of them seen once. Sequencing was carried out using blood. Receptors were obtained from a woman between 45 and 60 years old in good health.

The CDR3 protein is CATSDFRGQGPLDTQYF. The CDR3 DNA sequence: TGTGCCACCAGTGATTTCAGGGGACAGGGTCCCTTGGATACGCAGTATTTT. The rearrangement links TRBV24-1 to TRBJ2-3; 9 bases map to TRBD1. V was clipped by 1 base and J by 6 bases; unmatched bases: 10. The CDR3 totals 17 residues. Germline V lookup: CDR1 KGHDR, CDR2 SFDVKD.

This chain connects TRBV4-1 to TRBJ1-6; D is perhaps TRBD1 (5 bases). Germline V gene sequence: CDR1 MGHRA, CDR2 YSYEKL. The V and J ends lost 4 bases and 7 bases respectively, with 14 bases between them. This CDR3 is 15 amino acids long. CDR3 region: CASSRPGVGNSPLHF. DNA of the CDR3: TGCGCCAGCAGCCGGCCGGGGGTTGGGAATTCACCCCTCCACTTT.

This chain's CDR3 is CASSLGTVGNTIYF. The CDR3 bases are TGTGCCAGCAGTCTCGGGACAGTTGGAAACACCATATATTTT. The chain uses TRBV28 and TRBJ1-3, with TRBD1 matching 7 bases. The CDR3 runs 14 residues. J lost 3 bases, V lost 5 bases, and 4 bases had no gene match. Germline V gene sequence: CDR1 MDHEN, CDR2 SYDVKM.

This rearrangement joins TRBV3-1 (or the pseudogene TRBV3-2) to TRBJ2-7, with D tentatively TRBD1 (5 bases). The germline gives CDR1 LGHDT, CDR2 YNNKEL (reference sequence). This CDR3 region has 13 residues. V lost 4 bases, J lost 7 bases, and 14 bases lay in between. Here the CDR3 reads CASSRQVSGEQYF. The DNA for the CDR3 is TGTGCCAGCAGCCGGCAGGTATCAGGGGAGCAGTACTTC.

The V and J genes are TRBV10-3 and TRBJ1-1; no firm D call. The germline V gene encodes CDR1 ENHRY and CDR2 SYGVKD. The CDR3 totals 14 residues. V was shortened by 6 bases and J by 0 bases, with 11 bases between the two germline ends. Here the CDR3 reads CAISPVVLNTEAFF. The CDR3, as DNA: TGTGCCATCAGCCCGGTGGTCTTGAACACTGAAGCTTTCTTT.

This chain uses TRBV2 with TRBJ2-7, with 7 bases lining up with TRBD1. With V trimmed by 9 bases and J by 2 bases, 1 base remained unmatched. Looked up from germline, CDR1 is SNHLY and CDR2 is FYNNEI. This CDR3 is built from 11 residues. The CDR3 region is CARQGPYEQYF. Here the CDR3 DNA reads TGTGCCAGACAGGGGCCCTACGAGCAGTACTTC.

The chain combines TRBV7-6 with TRBJ1-1; 7 nucleotides align to TRBD1. Per the germline V gene, CDR1 is SGHVS and CDR2 is FNYEAQ. J gave up 1 base and V 4 bases, and 12 bases lay outside the gene matches. CDR3 length: 17 amino acids. The CDR3 sequence: CASSSTGWGRRNTEAFF. DNA for the CDR3: TGTGCCAGCAGCTCGACAGGGTGGGGTAGAAGGAACACTGAAGCTTTCTTT.

CDR3 region: CASRDSPTSNGYTF. The DNA for the CDR3 is TGTGCCAGTAGAGACAGCCCAACCTCAAATGGCTACACCTTC. The chain uses TRBV19 and TRBJ1-2; weak D call: TRBD1 (5 bases). The germline V gene has CDR1 LNHDA and CDR2 SQIVND (reference sequence). This CDR3 is 14 amino acids long. Trimming removed 6 bases from V and 6 bases from J, with 17 bases in between.

The V and J genes are TRBV6-5 and TRBJ2-7; 7 bases are shared with TRBD1. V shed 6 bases, J shed 2 bases, and the junction held 10 bases outside the gene matches. Germline assignment: CDR1 MNHEY and CDR2 SVGAGI. CDR3 length: 15 residues. CDR3 DNA sequence: TGTGCCAGCAGACCTACCGGGACAGTGACCTACGAGCAGTACTTC. Translated, it gives CASRPTGTVTYEQYF.